The clone carrying this T cell receptor beta chain was detected many times. The antigen is not known. These data belong to a study of CD8 T cells in ankylosing spondylitis. With molecular barcodes, quantitative 5'-RACE was used to make the TCR beta libraries. TCRdb redid the calling of the 5' RACE reads with MiXCR, one entry per CDR3 protein. The data show about 35,000 distinct CDR3 sequences, approximately 3% seen once. This CDR3 has 15 amino acids. V gave up 4 bases and J gave up 4 bases, with 15 bases separating them. The V gene's germline CDR1 is SGDLS and CDR2 YYNGEE. Study outcomes and limitations: Some of these motif variants have turned up before, in reports on reactive arthritis synovial fluid and blood.

This rearrangement joins TRBV9 to TRBJ2-1; weak D call: TRBD1 (5 bases). Sequenced material: blood, either unsorted or a sorted T cell fraction (not recorded which). This receptor was obtained from a male donor with ankylosing spondylitis or in good health (not recorded which). The CDR3 bases are TGTGCCAGCAGCCCGCTGGGGCAGATGTACAATGAGCAGTTCTTC. Translating it yields CASSPLGQMYNEQFF.